The TCR beta chain described here comes from a study of cytomegalovirus exposure and HLA in healthy donors. The data were produced by immunoSEQ multiplex PCR, yet TCRdb's version contains in-frame clones alone and is incomplete. The table lists under 140,000 clones, over 75% of them singletons. V was pared by 0 bases and J by 5 bases, with 4 bases of the junction left unmatched. Germline assignment: CDR1 SGHTA and CDR2 FQGNSA. This CDR3 spans 16 amino acids. The source of this sequence is a woman aged 25 to 45 in good health and CMV-seropositive. The genes are TRBV7-2 and TRBJ2-5; TRBD2 matches at 12 bases. The material sequenced was PBMCs. The CDR3 loop is CASSLALTSGGETQYF. Written as DNA, the CDR3 is TGTGCCAGCAGCTTAGCCCTGACTAGCGGGGGTGAGACCCAGTACTTC. Together with reference TRBV7-2 and TRBJ2-5, the CDR3 gives the full variable domain: GAGVSQSPSNKVTEKGKDVELRCDPISGHTALYWYRQSLGQGLEFLIYFQGNSAPDKSGLPSDRFSAERTGGSVSTLTIQRTQQEDSAVYLCASSLALTSGGETQYFGPGTRLLVL.